This T cell receptor beta chain was identified in a study of cytomegalovirus exposure and HLA in healthy donors. Study-wide results and limits: Earlier analysis found most TCR beta V segments productive about 90% or about 30% of the time.

PCR employed 60 Vbeta and 13 Jbeta primers. Measured with immunoSEQ multiplex PCR; TCRdb has only the in-frame clones, and not every one. The repertoire holds around 150,000 clones, with 80% to 90% as singletons. The CDR3 totals 14 residues. The V and J ends lost 7 bases and 4 bases, in that order; junction bases with no gene match: 8. CDR1 and CDR2 from the germline V gene are LNHDA and SQIVND (reference sequence). On this clone: The antigen is unknown.

The clonotype originates from a woman younger than 45 in good health and CMV-seropositive. The sequencing input was PBMCs. V and J are TRBV19 and TRBJ2-7, with 9 positions matching TRBD1. The CDR3 region is CASTAGQGGYEQYF. The DNA of the CDR3 is TGTGCCAGTACCGCGGGACAGGGTGGATACGAGCAGTACTTC.